This TCR beta chain was documented in a study of blood T cell repertoires in COVID-19. Overall study: Samples representing acute and convalescent COVID-19 were sourced from the United States, Italy and Spain.

This clone was recorded once. Authors' analysis steps: How many nucleated cells were present was estimated from reference gene primer amplification. Sequencing was performed with immunoSEQ multiplex PCR; in TCRdb, only in-frame clones are kept and a portion is missing. V and J calls and clone size come straight from that table; D and trimming were deduced from the DNA. The table shows approximately 170,000 clones, with around 83% occurring only once. Source material: peripheral blood. The receptor was isolated from a woman aged 70 to 79 who had recovered from COVID-19.

The CDR3, as DNA: TGTGCCAGCTCACCCGCGATGGGGCTCCAAAATCAGCCCCAGCATTTT. As protein: CASSPAMGLQNQPQHF. This chain connects TRBV18 to TRBJ1-5, with D possibly TRBD1 on 5 matching bases. This CDR3 region has 16 residues. Trimming took 3 bases from V and 4 from J, leaving 16 bases between them. The germline V gene encodes CDR1 KGHSH and CDR2 LQKENI.